These T cell receptor beta chains were read from a single sample in a study of CD8 T cells in Susac syndrome. TCRdb analysed the immunoSEQ multiplex PCR reads with MiXCR anew, one entry per CDR3 protein. Of tens of thousands of distinct CDR3 sequences listed, about 96% are singletons. The sample comprised CD8+ T cells from PBMCs. The source of these receptors is a human donor with Susac syndrome. Each CDR3 is given with its conserved first and last residue. A D gene is named only where the DNA matches it firmly. The size field is filled for only some rows; it gives once, few, many or a size class.

>NA|TRBV7-3|TRBJ1-1|15|TRBD1
TGTGCCAGCAGCTTAACGGACAGGGGTCTCACTGAAGCTTTCTTT
CASSLTDRGLTEAFF
>NA|TRBV19|TRBJ1-2|15|TRBD1
TGTGCCAGTAGTATAGCCGGACAGGGGGCTTCTGGCTACACCTTC
CASSIAGQGASGYTF
>NA|TRBV20-1|TRBJ1-6|15|TRBD1
TGCAGTGCTAGAGATCCAGGGGGCGAAAATTCACCCCTCCACTTT
CSARDPGGENSPLHF
>once|TRBV12-3/TRBV12-4|TRBJ2-3|11|NA
TGTGCCAGCGGAGGGACAGATACGCAGTATTTT
CASGGTDTQYF
>NA|TRBV12-3/TRBV12-4|TRBJ1-2|13|NA
TGTGCCAGCAGTTTGGGGGGATACTATGGCTACACCTTC
CASSLGGYYGYTF
>NA|TRBV29-1|TRBJ2-1|17|NA
TGCAGCGTTGAACTATTAGTCCGGGACATCTATCCCAATGAGCAGTTCTTC
CSVELLVRDIYPNEQFF
>once|TRBV25-1|TRBJ2-5|15|TRBD1
TGTGCCAGCAGTGAGCCACTCTACAGGGGAGAGACCCAGTACTTC
CASSEPLYRGETQYF
>NA|TRBV7-7|TRBJ2-5|14|TRBD1
TGTGCTAGCAGCGCCCGGACAGGGGACGAGACCCAGTACTTC
CASSARTGDETQYF
>NA|TRBV24-1|TRBJ2-3|13|NA
TGTGCCACCAGTGAGGTAGGGGAGGATACGCAGTATTTT
CATSEVGEDTQYF
>NA|TRBV21-1|TRBJ2-3|18|NA
TGTGCCAGCAGCAAACCCCAGTGCCCGGTCAAGCAGACAGATACGCAGTATTTT
CASSKPQCPVKQTDTQYF